The 22 T cell receptor beta chains presented below share a single source sample, sequenced in a study of OX40 agonist ivuxolimab in advanced cancers. Profiling relied on immunoSEQ multiplex PCR, and the TCRdb table lists in-frame clones only, not all of them. Among 55,000 to 60,000 clones listed, approximately 86% were seen once. Sequencing used CD4+ or CD8+ T cells sorted from blood, obtained in a trial of the OX40 agonist ivuxolimab. The receptors come from an adult with an advanced solid tumor such as melanoma, head and neck, liver or kidney cancer.

This chain joins TRBV6-5 and TRBJ1-4; D uncertain. The V end was cut by 0 bases, the J end by 8 bases, with 13 bases between. The CDR3 runs 15 residues. CDR1 and CDR2 (germline): MNHEY, SVGAGI. The CDR3 nucleotides read TGTGCCAGCAGTTACTCGAGTATGATGGGAGAAAAACTGTTTTTT. As protein: CASSYSSMMGEKLFF.

The V gene is TRBV30, the J gene TRBJ1-2, with a tentative D call TRBD1 (6 bases). CDR1 GTSNPN and CDR2 SVGIG come from the germline V gene (reference sequence). V lost 2 bases and J 4 bases, leaving 11 bases between the germline ends. The CDR3 has 13 residues. The CDR3 coding sequence is TGTGCCTGGAGTCAGGGGCCCCTCTATGGCTACACCTTC. Its protein product is CAWSQGPLYGYTF.

The chain combines TRBV19 with TRBJ2-3; TRBD1 aligns across 11 bases. J gave up 4 bases and V 5 bases, and 17 bases lay outside the gene matches. This CDR3 spans 19 amino acids. Germline V gene sequence: CDR1 LNHDA, CDR2 SQIVND (reference sequence). CDR3 bases: TGTGCCAGTAGTCTTCGGACAGGGGGCCCTTCATCAATGGCAGATACGCAGTATTTT. This gives the protein CASSLRTGGPSSMADTQYF.

J is TRBJ2-1 and V is TRBV7-2; D uncertain. The CDR3 extends over 13 amino acids. V lost 3 bases and J lost 4, with 7 bases in between. CDR1 SGHTA and CDR2 FQGNSA come from the germline V gene. CDR3 amino acids: CASSFVGYNEQFF. As DNA, the CDR3 is TGTGCCAGCAGCTTTGTTGGGTACAATGAGCAGTTCTTC.

This clone was found once. The chain is built from TRBV19 and TRBJ2-6; D is tentatively TRBD1 or TRBD2 (5 bases each). Germline values: CDR1 LNHDA, CDR2 SQIVND (reference sequence). Trimming shortened V by 10 bases and J by 3 bases, and 16 bases separated the two germline ends. This CDR3 spans 15 amino acids. Here the CDR3 reads CAIETGGFGANVLTF. The CDR3, as DNA: TGTGCCATAGAAACTGGGGGTTTTGGGGCCAACGTCCTGACTTTC.

The chain employs TRBV7-9 and TRBJ2-7; no definite D call. Germline V gene lookup returns CDR1 SEHNR and CDR2 FQNEAQ (reference sequence). This CDR3 is built from 16 residues. Trimming left V 1 base short and J 3 bases short, with 16 bases between. The CDR3 loop reads CASSLVGPYTSYEQYF. DNA for the CDR3: TGTGCCAGCAGCTTAGTGGGTCCGTATACAAGCTACGAGCAGTACTTC.

The chain links TRBV6-6 to TRBJ2-1; 9 nucleotides agree with TRBD1. Per germline, CDR1 MNHNY and CDR2 SVGAGI (reference sequence). The junction had 6 bases not matched to a gene; V was cut back by 7 bases and J by 5 bases. The CDR3 has 14 amino acids. CDR3 coding DNA: TGTGCCAGCAACCCGGGACAGGGTAACAATGAGCAGTTCTTC. It specifies CASNPGQGNNEQFF.

The chain couples TRBV5-1 to TRBJ2-5; D possibly matches TRBD1 or TRBD2 (5 bases each). The CDR3 contains 13 residues. The germline CDR1 and CDR2 sequences are SGHRS and YFSETQ. V was trimmed by 5 bases and J by 5 bases, leaving 13 bases between them. CDR3: CASSPGTAETQYF. The CDR3 DNA sequence: TGCGCCAGCAGTCCAGGGACGGCGGAGACCCAGTACTTC.

The sample holds a few counts of this clone. This chain links TRBV7-9 with TRBJ2-3; 11 bases fit TRBD2. The CDR3 loop spans 15 amino acids. Germline trimming cut 7 bases from V and 3 bases from J; bases unmatched to any gene: 6. CDR1 SEHNR and CDR2 FQNEAQ come from the germline V gene (reference sequence). The CDR3 DNA is TGTGCCAGCACCACTAGCGGGAGTTTGACAGATACGCAGTATTTT. Encoded protein: CASTTSGSLTDTQYF.

This clone showed up just a few times. The same CDR3 arises from other DNA sequences in this sample as well. This chain uses TRBV7-2 with TRBJ2-7; 10 bases align to TRBD1. The CDR3 extends over 14 amino acids. Per germline, CDR1 SGHTA and CDR2 FQGNSA. The J segment lost 7 bases and the V segment lost 5 bases, leaving 8 bases of the junction unmatched. This CDR3 is CASSPRQGAGEQYF. CDR3 coding DNA: TGTGCCAGCAGCCCGAGACAGGGGGCGGGGGAGCAGTACTTC.

The rearrangement uses TRBV11-2 and TRBJ1-4; 7 bases map to TRBD1. The trim removed 5 bases at V and 7 bases at J, leaving 7 bases unmatched. CDR3 length: 14 residues. Germline V lookup: CDR1 SGHAT, CDR2 FQNNGV. CDR3 loop: CASSLKGAFEKLFF. The CDR3 DNA reads as TGTGCCAGCAGCCTTAAGGGGGCGTTTGAAAAACTGTTTTTT.

This clone showed up just once. The V and J genes are TRBV5-1 and TRBJ1-2; D is ambiguous. The germline V gene has CDR1 SGHRS and CDR2 YFSETQ. Trimming left V 5 bases short and J 2 bases short, with 10 bases between. CDR3 size: 13 residues. DNA for the CDR3: TGCGCCAGCAGGGACGAAGGGAACTATGGCTACACCTTC. It yields the protein CASRDEGNYGYTF.

This rearrangement joins TRBV4-3 to TRBJ2-1, with D possibly TRBD1 on 5 matching bases. The ends were cut back, 3 bases at V and 0 bases at J, with 6 bases in the middle. The CDR3 has 14 amino acids. Germline CDR1 LGHNA, CDR2 YSLEER. CDR3 sequence (DNA): TGCGCCAGCAGCCAGGACACCTCCTACAATGAGCAGTTCTTC. Amino acid sequence: CASSQDTSYNEQFF.

The V call is TRBV19, the J call TRBJ2-3; D is perhaps TRBD1 or TRBD2 (5 bases each). Germline V gives CDR1 LNHDA, CDR2 SQIVND (reference sequence). Trimming removed 2 bases from V and 1 base from J, with 10 bases in between. The CDR3 has 15 residues. CDR3 sequence (DNA): TGTGCCAGTAGTATACCGGGACCCCGCACAGATACGCAGTATTTT. Protein: CASSIPGPRTDTQYF.

The gene calls are TRBV29-1 and TRBJ2-5; D gene uncertain. This CDR3 spans 13 amino acids. Trimming left V 3 bases short and J 4 bases short, with 12 bases between. CDR1 is SQVTM and CDR2 is ANQGSEA in the germline V gene. Written as DNA, the CDR3 is TGCAGCGTTGACGCTAGGAAAGGAGAGACCCAGTACTTC. It codes for CSVDARKGETQYF.

V is TRBV2 and J is TRBJ2-3, with TRBD1 as a possible D gene (6 bases). Germline V gene lookup returns CDR1 SNHLY and CDR2 FYNNEI. The CDR3 loop spans 12 amino acids. V lost 8 bases to trimming and J lost 7 bases, with 13 bases between them. CDR3 residues: CASGEGVNTQYF. CDR3 bases: TGTGCCAGCGGCGAGGGGGTAAATACGCAGTATTTT.

Notes on this clone: The identical CDR3 is also encoded by other nucleotide sequences in the sample. The rearrangement joins TRBV4-3 to TRBJ2-7, with 7 bases identical to TRBD1. Germline trimming cut 0 bases from V and 7 bases from J; bases unmatched to any gene: 9. CDR1 is LGHNA, CDR2 YSLEER, per germline. The CDR3 totals 15 residues. In nucleotides, the CDR3 is TGCGCCAGCAGCCAAGAAGGGGGCGCGCCTGGGGAGCAGTACTTC. Translated: CASSQEGGAPGEQYF.

This clone was picked up one time. The CDR3 DNA sequence: TGCGCCAGCAGCCTGGGACTAGCGGGAGGGTTGGATACGCAGTATTTT. Amino acid sequence: CASSLGLAGGLDTQYF. The chain is built from TRBV5-1 and TRBJ2-3; the match to TRBD2 covers 16 bases. From germline, CDR1 is SGHRS and CDR2 YFSETQ. V gave up 4 bases and J gave up 6 bases; unmatched junction bases: 5. The CDR3 has 16 amino acids.

The V and J genes are TRBV7-9 and TRBJ2-6; 9 bases fit TRBD1. J gave up 4 bases and V 4 bases, and 8 bases lay outside the gene matches. The CDR3 is 17 residues long. Germline CDR1 SEHNR, CDR2 FQNEAQ (reference sequence). CDR3 in amino acids: CASSSPGQGAGANVLTF. CDR3 DNA: TGTGCCAGCAGCTCACCGGGACAGGGAGCCGGGGCCAACGTCCTGACTTTC.

This clone was recorded a few times. The chain has TRBV10-1 and TRBJ2-7, with no clear D. The CDR3 is made up of 15 amino acids. The germline V and J ends were trimmed by 4 bases and 0 bases, with 13 bases remaining between them. Germline CDR1 is WNHNN and CDR2 is SYGVQD (reference sequence). The DNA for the CDR3 is TGCGCCAGCAGTGTGTCCGGTTCTAGCTCCTACGAGCAGTACTTC. It translates to CASSVSGSSSYEQYF.

V and J are TRBV5-6 and TRBJ1-1; TRBD1 agrees at 7 bases. Germline V gene sequence: CDR1 SGHDT, CDR2 YYEEEE. The CDR3 is made up of 12 amino acids. Trimming cost V 4 bases and J 11 bases; bases outside gene matches: 8. Written as DNA, the CDR3 is TGTGCCAGCAGCCCGAGACAGGGAGCGGCTTTCTTT. This gives the protein CASSPRQGAAFF.

The V gene is TRBV4-2, the J gene TRBJ1-4; TRBD1 matches 10 bases. Germline values: CDR1 LGHNA, CDR2 YNFKEQ. The CDR3 has 16 residues. The V segment lost 3 bases and the J segment 7 bases; nucleotides outside the gene matches: 8. CDR3 sequence reads: CASSHGGTGEGEKLFF. CDR3 DNA sequence: TGTGCCAGCAGCCACGGGGGGACAGGGGAGGGTGAAAAACTGTTTTTT.